Described below is a single TCR beta chain sequence and its context. Its antigen remains unknown. Mouse germline and gene names are used. The read gets to within 1 residue of the CDR3 end, and the germline J gene fills in the rest. V lost 5 bases and J 3 bases, leaving 10 bases between the germline ends. Germline assignment: CDR1 SNHLY and CDR2 FYNGKV (reference sequence). CDR3 length: 13 amino acids. Noted time point: mouse harvest day 7 after allogeneic transplant. Mouse grafts combined 10^7 T-cell-depleted bone marrow cells with 10^6 splenic CD5+ T cells. This sample is part of a study of tissue T cells after allogeneic stem cell transplantation. Sequencing was performed with immunoSEQ multiplex PCR; in TCRdb, only in-frame clones are kept and a portion is missing. The data show roughly 9,500 clones, with over 40% seen just once and about 7% held by the top ten. Study-wide results and limits: In patients and mice, blood and spleen missed much of tissue repertoire.

The sequence was obtained from a female BALB/c mouse given C57BL/6 T cells with graft-versus-host disease after an allogeneic hematopoietic cell transplant. The sequencing sample was made of gut tissue. The chain is built from TRBV3 and TRBJ1-1, with a tentative D call TRBD1 (5 bases). The CDR3 spells CASSLRVDTEVFF. Partial CDR3 DNA: TGTGCCAGCAGCCTCAGGGTTGACACAGAAGTCTTC.